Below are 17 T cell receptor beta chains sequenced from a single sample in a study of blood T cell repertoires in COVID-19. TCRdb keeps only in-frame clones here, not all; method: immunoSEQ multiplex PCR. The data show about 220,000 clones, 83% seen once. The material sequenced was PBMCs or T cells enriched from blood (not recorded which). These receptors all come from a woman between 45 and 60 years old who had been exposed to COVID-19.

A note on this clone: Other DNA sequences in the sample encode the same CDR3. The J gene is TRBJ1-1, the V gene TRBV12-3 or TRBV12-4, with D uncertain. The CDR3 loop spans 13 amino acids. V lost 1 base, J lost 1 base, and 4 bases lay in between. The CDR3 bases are TGTGCCAGCAGTTTAGGCGGGAACACTGAAGCTTTCTTT. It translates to CASSLGGNTEAFF.

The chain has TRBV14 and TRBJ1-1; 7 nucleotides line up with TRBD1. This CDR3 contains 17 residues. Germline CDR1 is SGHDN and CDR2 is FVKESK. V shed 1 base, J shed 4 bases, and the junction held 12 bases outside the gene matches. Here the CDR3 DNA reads TGTGCCAGCAGCCAAGTTCGATTCCGACAGGGAGGCACTGAAGCTTTCTTT. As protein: CASSQVRFRQGGTEAFF.

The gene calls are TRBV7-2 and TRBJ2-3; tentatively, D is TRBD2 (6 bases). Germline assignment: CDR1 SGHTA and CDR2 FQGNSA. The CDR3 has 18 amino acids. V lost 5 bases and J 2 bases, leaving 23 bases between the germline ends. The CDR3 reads CASSLNAGGSPPTDTQYF. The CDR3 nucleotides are TGTGCCAGCAGCCTCAATGCCGGGGGATCCCCCCCCACAGATACGCAGTATTTT.

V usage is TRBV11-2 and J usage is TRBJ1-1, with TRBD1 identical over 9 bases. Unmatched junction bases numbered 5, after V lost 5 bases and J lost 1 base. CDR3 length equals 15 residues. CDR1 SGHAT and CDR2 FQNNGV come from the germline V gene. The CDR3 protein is CASSLDRGSNTEAFF. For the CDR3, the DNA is TGTGCCAGCAGCCTTGACAGGGGGTCGAACACTGAAGCTTTCTTT.

The CDR3 bases are TGTGCCAGCAGTGGACAGGGAGGTCAGGCCGGGGAGCTGTTTTTT. It codes for CASSGQGGQAGELFF. V is TRBV2 and J is TRBJ2-2; a possible D gene is TRBD1 (7 bases). The CDR3 consists of 15 residues. Trimming took 4 bases from V and 6 from J, leaving 15 bases between them. CDR1 and CDR2 from the germline V gene are SNHLY and FYNNEI.

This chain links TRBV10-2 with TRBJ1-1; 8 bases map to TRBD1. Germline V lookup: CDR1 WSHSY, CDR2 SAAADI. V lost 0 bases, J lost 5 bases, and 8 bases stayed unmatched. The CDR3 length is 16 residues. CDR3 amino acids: CASSESIGQGGTEAFF. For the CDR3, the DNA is TGCGCCAGCAGTGAGTCGATTGGACAGGGTGGAACTGAAGCTTTCTTT.

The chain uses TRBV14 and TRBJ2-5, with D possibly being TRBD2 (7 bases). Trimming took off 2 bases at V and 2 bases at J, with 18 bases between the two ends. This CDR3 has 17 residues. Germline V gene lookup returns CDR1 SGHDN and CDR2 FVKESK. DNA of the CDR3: TGTGCCAGCAGCCAACCCAGGGCGGGGGCCTGGCAAGAGACCCAGTACTTC. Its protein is CASSQPRAGAWQETQYF.

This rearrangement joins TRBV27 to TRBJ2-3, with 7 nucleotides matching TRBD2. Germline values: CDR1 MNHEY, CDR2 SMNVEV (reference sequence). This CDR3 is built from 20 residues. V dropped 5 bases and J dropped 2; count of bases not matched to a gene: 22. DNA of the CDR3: TGTGCCAGCAGTCAAAAAGTCTCTCTGTCGGGGCGGGGGATCACAGATACGCAGTATTTT. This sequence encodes CASSQKVSLSGRGITDTQYF.

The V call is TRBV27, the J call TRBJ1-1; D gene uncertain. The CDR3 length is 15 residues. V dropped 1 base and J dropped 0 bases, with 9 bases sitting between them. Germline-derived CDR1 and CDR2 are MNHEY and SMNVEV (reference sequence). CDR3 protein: CASSLYPSMNTEAFF. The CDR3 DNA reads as TGTGCCAGCAGTTTATATCCGAGTATGAACACTGAAGCTTTCTTT.

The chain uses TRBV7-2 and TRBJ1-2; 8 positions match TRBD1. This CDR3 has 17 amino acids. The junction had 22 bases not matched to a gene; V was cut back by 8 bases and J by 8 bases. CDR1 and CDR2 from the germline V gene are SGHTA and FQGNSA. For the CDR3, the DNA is TGTGCCAGCGGATCCAGGGGGCCTACCGGAGTGCGGAACGGCTACACCTTC. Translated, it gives CASGSRGPTGVRNGYTF.

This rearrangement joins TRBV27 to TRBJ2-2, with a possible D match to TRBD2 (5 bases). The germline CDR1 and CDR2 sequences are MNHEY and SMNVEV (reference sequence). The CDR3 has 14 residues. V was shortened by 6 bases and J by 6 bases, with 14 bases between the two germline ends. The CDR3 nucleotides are TGTGCCAGCAGGGTCAGCATTAGCGCCGGGGAGCTGTTTTTT. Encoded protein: CASRVSISAGELFF.

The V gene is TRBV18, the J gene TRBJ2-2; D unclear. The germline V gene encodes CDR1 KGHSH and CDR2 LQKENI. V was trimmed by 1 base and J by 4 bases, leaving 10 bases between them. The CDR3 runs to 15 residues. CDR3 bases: TGTGCCAGCTCACCACGCGCGGTACCCACCGGGGAGCTGTTTTTT. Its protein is CASSPRAVPTGELFF.

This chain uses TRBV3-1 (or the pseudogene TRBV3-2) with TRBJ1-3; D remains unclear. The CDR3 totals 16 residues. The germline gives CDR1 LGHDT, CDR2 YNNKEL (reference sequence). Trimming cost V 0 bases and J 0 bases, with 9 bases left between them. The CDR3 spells CASSQDAGSSGNTIYF. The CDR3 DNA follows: TGTGCCAGCAGCCAAGATGCTGGGAGCTCTGGAAACACCATATATTTT.

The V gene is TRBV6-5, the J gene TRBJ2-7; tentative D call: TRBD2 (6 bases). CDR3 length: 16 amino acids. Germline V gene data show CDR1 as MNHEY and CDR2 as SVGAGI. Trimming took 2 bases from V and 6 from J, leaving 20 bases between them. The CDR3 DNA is TGTGCCAGCAGTTACGTTTTGGGACGGCGGGGATCCGAGCAGTACTTC. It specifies CASSYVLGRRGSEQYF.

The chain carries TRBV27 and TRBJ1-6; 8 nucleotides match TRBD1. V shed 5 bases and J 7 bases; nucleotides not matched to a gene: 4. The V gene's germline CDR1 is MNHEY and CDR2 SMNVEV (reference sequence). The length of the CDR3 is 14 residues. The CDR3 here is CASSLRQGNSPLHF. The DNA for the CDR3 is TGTGCCAGCAGTCTCAGACAGGGGAATTCACCCCTCCACTTT.

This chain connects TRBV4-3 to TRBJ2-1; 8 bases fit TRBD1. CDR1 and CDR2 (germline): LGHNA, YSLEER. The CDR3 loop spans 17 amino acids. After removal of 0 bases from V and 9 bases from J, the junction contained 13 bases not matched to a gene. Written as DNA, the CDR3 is TGCGCCAGCAGCCAAGATCAAGTTGGCAGGGGGCGCGTTGAGCAGTTCTTC. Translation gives CASSQDQVGRGRVEQFF.

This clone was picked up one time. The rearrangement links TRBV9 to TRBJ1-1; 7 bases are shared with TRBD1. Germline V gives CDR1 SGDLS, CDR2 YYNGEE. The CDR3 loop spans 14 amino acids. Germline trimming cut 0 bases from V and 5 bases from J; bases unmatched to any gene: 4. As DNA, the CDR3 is TGTGCCAGCAGCGTAGCAGGGGGACAAACTGAAGCTTTCTTT. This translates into CASSVAGGQTEAFF.